These 27 T cell receptor beta chains were all obtained from the same sample, sequenced in a study of blood T cell repertoires in COVID-19 (dated by TCRdb to the early 2020s). Receptor amplification or capture employed the immunoSEQ multiplex PCR assay. Here the immuneACCESS table is served through TCRdb, limited to in-frame sequences with V and J called. Missing clones are a known gap in these copies; in checked studies unresolved V genes cover under half, and the rest lacks a known reason. The sample table lists 150,000 or so clones, around 80% of them with a count of one. The leading ten clones occupy about 11% of the sample. The specimen was peripheral blood. The receptor source for this set is a man in his sixties with active or convalescent COVID-19.

V usage is TRBV19 and J usage is TRBJ2-4; D may be TRBD1 (6 bases). V lost 1 base and J 0 bases, leaving 16 bases between the germline ends. This CDR3 has 18 residues. Germline values: CDR1 LNHDA, CDR2 SQIVND (reference sequence). The CDR3 DNA sequence: TGTGCCAGTAGTATAGGACAGGTTCCCGACTTAGCCAAAAACATTCAGTACTTC. This codes for CASSIGQVPDLAKNIQYF.

This clone occurred a few times. V is TRBV5-1 and J is TRBJ1-2, with TRBD1 matching over 11 bases. The CDR3 runs to 15 residues. V shed 3 bases and J 3 bases; nucleotides not matched to a gene: 4. Germline V gives CDR1 SGHRS, CDR2 YFSETQ. This CDR3 is CASSSGQGAHYGYTF. CDR3 nucleotide sequence: TGCGCCAGCAGCTCCGGACAGGGGGCTCACTATGGCTACACCTTC.

V and J are TRBV7-2 and TRBJ2-1, with 12 bases fitting TRBD2. This CDR3 is built from 16 residues. Germline CDR1 is SGHTA and CDR2 is FQGNSA. The junction had 11 bases not matched to a gene; V was cut back by 5 bases and J by 9 bases. CDR3 sequence: CASSPGWTSGAAEQFF. CDR3 DNA sequence: TGTGCCAGCAGCCCAGGCTGGACTAGCGGGGCGGCTGAGCAGTTCTTC. Combining the CDR3 with reference TRBV7-2 and TRBJ2-1 gives the whole variable domain GAGVSQSPSNKVTEKGKDVELRCDPISGHTALYWYRQSLGQGLEFLIYFQGNSAPDKSGLPSDRFSAERTGGSVSTLTIQRTQQEDSAVYLCASSPGWTSGAAEQFFGPGTRLTVL.

The V and J genes are TRBV27 and TRBJ2-1; the match to TRBD2 covers 7 bases. CDR1 is MNHEY, CDR2 SMNVEV, per germline (reference sequence). V lost 7 bases, J lost 13 bases, and 10 bases stayed unmatched. The CDR3 consists of 12 residues. CDR3 nucleotides: TGTGCCAGCACAAGCGGGGACCAGCCCCAGTTCTTC. This gives the protein CASTSGDQPQFF.

This clone was seen a few times. The chain links TRBV5-1 to TRBJ2-7, with 8 bases that match TRBD2. From germline, CDR1 is SGHRS and CDR2 YFSETQ. CDR3 size: 15 residues. V shed 0 bases, J shed 2 bases, and the junction held 4 bases outside the gene matches. CDR3 protein: CASSLVGGGPYEQYF. In DNA form, the CDR3 reads TGCGCCAGCAGCTTGGTAGGCGGGGGGCCCTACGAGCAGTACTTC.

CDR3 sequence reads: CASSQGAGGYTF. DNA for the CDR3: TGTGCCAGCAGCCAAGGAGCAGGAGGCTACACCTTC. V usage is TRBV3-1 (or the pseudogene TRBV3-2) and J usage is TRBJ1-2; no clear D gene. Germline V gives CDR1 LGHDT, CDR2 YNNKEL (reference sequence). The CDR3 loop spans 12 amino acids. Between the trimmed V and J ends, which lost 1 base and 8 bases, there was a span of 8 bases.

The chain has TRBV2 and TRBJ2-7; weak D call: TRBD1 (5 bases). The V end lost 4 bases, the J end lost 3 bases, and 13 bases lay between the germline ends. The V gene's germline CDR1 is SNHLY and CDR2 FYNNEI. The CDR3 spans 14 residues. The CDR3 nucleotides read TGTGCCAGCAGTGGGTCAGGGTGGAACTACGAGCAGTACTTC. Amino acid sequence: CASSGSGWNYEQYF.

The rearrangement uses TRBV11-2 and TRBJ2-1; 8 bases match TRBD2. The V gene end was trimmed by 1 base and the J gene end by 3 bases; junction bases not matched to a gene: 2. CDR1 is SGHAT, CDR2 FQNNGV, per germline. The CDR3 is 15 residues long. In DNA form, the CDR3 reads TGTGCCAGCAGCTTAGGCGGGACTAGCTACAATGAGCAGTTCTTC. Translation: CASSLGGTSYNEQFF.

The rearrangement joins TRBV5-1 to TRBJ1-1; 8 positions agree with TRBD1. Germline V CDR1 and CDR2: SGHRS, YFSETQ. This CDR3 has 14 amino acids. V lost 3 bases, J lost 6 bases, and 7 bases stayed unmatched. The CDR3 DNA follows: TGCGCCAGCAGCTACGGACAGGGAAGGGCTGAAGCTTTCTTT. Protein sequence: CASSYGQGRAEAFF.

The chain recombines TRBV14 with TRBJ1-4; D might be TRBD1 (5 bases). In germline, CDR1 is SGHDN, CDR2 FVKESK. The CDR3 is made up of 15 amino acids. V was trimmed by 3 bases and J by 0 bases, leaving 8 bases between them. CDR3 residues: CASSQGPTTNEKLFF. The CDR3 bases are TGTGCCAGCAGCCAGGGGCCCACAACTAATGAAAAACTGTTTTTT.

The V gene is TRBV19, the J gene TRBJ1-1; a weak D match, TRBD1 (6 bases). CDR1 is LNHDA, CDR2 SQIVND, per germline (reference sequence). V was trimmed by 7 bases and J by 2 bases, leaving 14 bases between them. There are 14 residues in the CDR3. The CDR3 DNA follows: TGTGCCAGTACCATCCAGGGGCACAACACTGAAGCTTTCTTT. Protein: CASTIQGHNTEAFF.

The V and J genes are TRBV3-1 (or the pseudogene TRBV3-2) and TRBJ2-3, with 10 bases that match TRBD2. The CDR3 is 15 residues long. The J segment lost 1 base and the V segment lost 4 bases, leaving 2 bases of the junction unmatched. From germline, CDR1 is LGHDT and CDR2 YNNKEL (reference sequence). The CDR3 nucleotides are TGTGCCAGCAGCCTCGGGACTAGCGGCACAGATACGCAGTATTTT. Residues: CASSLGTSGTDTQYF.

V usage is TRBV28 and J usage is TRBJ2-7; weak D call: TRBD1 (6 bases). The V and J ends lost 5 bases and 2 bases respectively, with 10 bases between them. Germline values: CDR1 MDHEN, CDR2 SYDVKM. The CDR3 runs to 13 residues. CDR3 loop: CASSLGQTYEQYF. In DNA, the CDR3 is TGTGCCAGCAGTCTCGGACAGACCTACGAGCAGTACTTC. Together with reference TRBV28 and TRBJ2-7, the CDR3 gives the full variable domain: DVKVTQSSRYLVKRTGEKVFLECVQDMDHENMFWYRQDPGLGLRLIYFSYDVKMKEKGDIPEGYSVSREKKERFSLILESASTNQTSMYLCASSLGQTYEQYFGPGTRLTVT.

The chain combines TRBV11-2 with TRBJ1-4, with TRBD1 identical over 10 bases. V shed 5 bases and J 0 bases; nucleotides not matched to a gene: 6. Germline V gives CDR1 SGHAT, CDR2 FQNNGV. The CDR3 covers 17 residues. CDR3 protein: CASSPRTGGATNEKLFF. CDR3 DNA sequence: TGTGCCAGCAGCCCCCGGACAGGGGGTGCAACTAATGAAAAACTGTTTTTT.

The V and J genes are TRBV15 and TRBJ2-5; D not resolved. The CDR3 has 15 residues. V was trimmed by 3 bases and J by 0 bases, leaving 11 bases between them. CDR1 and CDR2 from the germline V gene are LNHNV and YYDKDF (reference sequence). The DNA of the CDR3 is TGTGCCACCAGCAGGGCAGTCTTTTACCAAGAGACCCAGTACTTC. The encoded protein is CATSRAVFYQETQYF.

The V call is TRBV28, the J call TRBJ2-7, with 8 positions matching TRBD2. In germline, CDR1 is MDHEN, CDR2 SYDVKM. CDR3 length: 15 amino acids. The V segment lost 6 bases and the J segment 5 bases; nucleotides outside the gene matches: 12. CDR3 nucleotides: TGTGCCAGCAGAGAAGCGGGAGAGAGGGCCCACGAGCAGTACTTC. This codes for CASREAGERAHEQYF.

The chain links TRBV5-1 to TRBJ2-5; no clear D. V dropped 4 bases and J dropped 5 bases, with 12 bases sitting between them. The length of the CDR3 is 13 residues. CDR1 and CDR2 (germline): SGHRS, YFSETQ. CDR3 nucleotide sequence: TGCGCCAGCAGCCCGGCCACGAGGGAGACCCAGTACTTC. This translates into CASSPATRETQYF.

This clone has just one count. The chain combines TRBV7-9 with TRBJ2-3, with 8 bases identical to TRBD1. Trimming cost V 2 bases and J 9 bases; bases outside gene matches: 13. Germline V CDR1 and CDR2: SEHNR, FQNEAQ (reference sequence). The CDR3 extends over 16 amino acids. CDR3 protein: CASSLSDRGLAGTQYF. The CDR3 nucleotides are TGTGCCAGCAGCTTATCTGACAGGGGATTAGCCGGAACGCAGTATTTT. Drawing the rest from reference TRBV7-9 and TRBJ2-3, the complete variable domain is DTGVSQNPRHKITKRGQNVTFRCDPISEHNRLYWYRQTLGQGPEFLTYFQNEAQLEKSRLLSDRFSAERPKGSFSTLEIQRTEQGDSAMYLCASSLSDRGLAGTQYFGPGTRLTVL.

The chain recombines TRBV6-5 with TRBJ1-1; TRBD1 is a possible D gene (6 bases). The CDR3 sequence is 12 residues long. Per germline, CDR1 MNHEY and CDR2 SVGAGI. Trimming removed 4 bases from V and 11 bases from J, with 14 bases in between. The CDR3 protein is CASSSQGRRAFF. CDR3 DNA: TGTGCCAGCAGTTCACAGGGTCGCCGGGCTTTCTTT.

A few counts support this clone. V gene TRBV28 combines with J gene TRBJ1-6; D remains unclear. Trimming cost V 3 bases and J 10 bases, with 7 bases left between them. This CDR3 region has 12 residues. Germline V CDR1 and CDR2: MDHEN, SYDVKM. In nucleotides, the CDR3 is TGTGCCAGCAGTTTTACGGGATCACCCCTCCACTTT. Encoded protein: CASSFTGSPLHF.

This rearrangement joins TRBV19 to TRBJ1-2; no definite D call. V gave up 5 bases and J gave up 2 bases, with 9 bases separating them. Germline V CDR1 and CDR2: LNHDA, SQIVND (reference sequence). The CDR3 contains 13 residues. The CDR3 DNA follows: TGTGCCAGTAGTGTTGGAGCGAACTATGGCTACACCTTC. It translates to CASSVGANYGYTF.

The rearrangement links TRBV5-1 to TRBJ2-7; D may be TRBD1 (5 bases). V was clipped by 5 bases and J by 2 bases, with 17 bases between them. The germline V gene has CDR1 SGHRS and CDR2 YFSETQ. CDR3 length equals 15 residues. The CDR3 loop reads CASSRASGLTYEQYF. The CDR3 coding sequence is TGCGCCAGCAGTCGGGCGTCAGGGTTAACCTACGAGCAGTACTTC.

V is TRBV7-6 and J is TRBJ2-5; weak D call: TRBD2 (5 bases). V gave up 1 base and J gave up 0 bases, with 6 bases separating them. Germline CDR1 SGHVS, CDR2 FNYEAQ. The CDR3 contains 14 residues. The DNA of the CDR3 is TGTGCCAGCAGCTTAGGAGGGAACCAAGAGACCCAGTACTTC. Translated: CASSLGGNQETQYF.

The rearrangement links TRBV28 to TRBJ2-7; 9 positions agree with TRBD1. From germline, CDR1 is MDHEN and CDR2 SYDVKM. The CDR3 has 12 amino acids. V lost 9 bases and J lost 4; bases outside the gene matches: 4. Here the CDR3 DNA reads TGTGCCAGTAGAGGACAGGGGTACGAGCAGTACTTC. It yields the protein CASRGQGYEQYF.

The chain links TRBV6-5 to TRBJ2-7; 9 positions match TRBD1. The junction had 8 bases not matched to a gene; V was cut back by 6 bases and J by 2 bases. The CDR3 loop spans 15 amino acids. The germline V gene encodes CDR1 MNHEY and CDR2 SVGAGI. The CDR3 DNA sequence: TGTGCCAGCAGCGGAGGTAGGACAGGGGCCTACGAGCAGTACTTC. Protein sequence: CASSGGRTGAYEQYF.

This chain links TRBV2 with TRBJ1-2, with D possibly TRBD1 on 5 matching bases. Germline V gives CDR1 SNHLY, CDR2 FYNNEI. Trimming took off 5 bases at V and 8 bases at J, with 18 bases between the two ends. The CDR3 covers 14 residues. The CDR3 nucleotides read TGTGCCAGCAGTAGGGTAGGGGCCATTGGGGGCTACACCTTC. Translated, it gives CASSRVGAIGGYTF.

This CDR3 is CSVRGTSGFRSYNEQFF. In DNA form, the CDR3 reads TGCAGCGTTCGTGGGACTAGCGGATTTCGATCCTACAATGAGCAGTTCTTC. This chain joins TRBV29-1 and TRBJ2-1, with 11 bases that match TRBD2. This CDR3 is 17 amino acids long. V shed 5 bases, J shed 1 base, and the junction held 10 bases outside the gene matches. Germline CDR1 is SQVTM and CDR2 is ANQGSEA.